This T cell receptor (beta chain) was identified in a study of T-cell reconstitution after alpha-beta-depleted transplantation in children. Molecular barcoding with unique molecular identifiers was used for the TCRbeta library. TCRdb recomputed calls from the PCR reads with MiXCR, one row per CDR3 protein. Of 750,000 to 950,000 distinct CDR3 sequences in the sample, about 16% were seen once. The CDR3 covers 16 residues. Germline CDR1 and CDR2: MNHEY and SVGAGI. The V and J ends lost 4 bases and 1 base respectively, with 16 bases between them. Sequencing was performed on PBMCs, mostly from graft donor cells, taken 360 days after TCRalphabeta/CD19-depleted stem cell transplant. The chain has TRBV6-5 and TRBJ1-1; maybe TRBD1 (5 bases). This TCR derives from a male patient aged 10 to 17 who had a stem cell transplant for acute lymphoblastic leukemia, so the T cells may come from the graft donor. This CDR3 is CASSSGFVGGNTEAFF. The CDR3 nucleotides are TGTGCCAGCAGTTCAGGGTTTGTCGGAGGGAACACTGAAGCTTTCTTT.